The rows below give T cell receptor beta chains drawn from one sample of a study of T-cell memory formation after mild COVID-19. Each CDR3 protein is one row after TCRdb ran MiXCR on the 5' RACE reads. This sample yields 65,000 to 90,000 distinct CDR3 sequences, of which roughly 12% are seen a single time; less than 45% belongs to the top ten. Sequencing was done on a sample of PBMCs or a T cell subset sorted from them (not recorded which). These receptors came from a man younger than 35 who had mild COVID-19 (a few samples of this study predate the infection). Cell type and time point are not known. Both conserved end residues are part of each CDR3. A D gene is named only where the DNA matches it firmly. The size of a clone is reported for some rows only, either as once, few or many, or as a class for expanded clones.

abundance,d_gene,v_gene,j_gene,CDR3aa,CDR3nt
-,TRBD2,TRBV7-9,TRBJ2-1,CASSPLADSYNEQFF,TGTGCCAGCAGCCCACTAGCGGACTCCTACAATGAGCAGTTCTTC
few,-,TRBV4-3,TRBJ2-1,CASSQGRDTTYNEQFF,TGCGCCAGCAGCCAAGGCCGGGACACCACCTACAATGAGCAGTTCTTC
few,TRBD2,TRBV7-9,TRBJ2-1,CASSPSGGPNEQFF,TGTGCCAGCAGCCCTAGCGGGGGACCCAATGAGCAGTTCTTC
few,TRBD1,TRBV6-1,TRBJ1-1,CASRRDRGLRSEAFF,TGTGCCAGCAGGAGGGACAGGGGGCTCCGTAGTGAAGCTTTCTTT
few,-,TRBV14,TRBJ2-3,CASSRYRTGRSTDTQYF,TGTGCCAGCAGCCGTTATCGGACGGGCCGGAGCACAGATACGCAGTATTTT
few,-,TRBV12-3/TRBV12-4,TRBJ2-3,CASSLVFWAQYF,TGTGCCAGCAGTTTGGTATTCTGGGCGCAGTATTTT
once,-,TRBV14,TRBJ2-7,CASSQLGYEQYF,TGTGCCAGCAGCCAGCTCGGCTACGAGCAGTACTTC
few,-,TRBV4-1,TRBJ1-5,CASSQDFRQRDQPQHF,TGCGCCAGCAGCCAAGATTTCAGACAGCGGGATCAGCCCCAGCATTTT
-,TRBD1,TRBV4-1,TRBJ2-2,CASSLRDRGTGELFF,TGCGCCAGCAGCCTCAGGGACAGGGGCACCGGGGAGCTGTTTTTT
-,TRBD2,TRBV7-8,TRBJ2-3,CASSLGASGGPGQADTQYF,TGTGCCAGCAGCTTAGGAGCTAGCGGGGGGCCCGGGCAAGCAGATACGCAGTATTTT
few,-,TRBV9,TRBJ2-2,CASSVGYRAMANTGELFF,TGTGCCAGCAGCGTAGGTTACAGGGCGATGGCGAACACCGGGGAGCTGTTTTTT
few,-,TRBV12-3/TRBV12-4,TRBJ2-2,CASSLFTGELFF,TGTGCCAGCAGTTTGTTCACCGGGGAGCTGTTTTTT
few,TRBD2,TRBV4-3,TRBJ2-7,CASSQYSGAYEQYF,TGCGCCAGCAGCCAATACAGCGGGGCGTACGAGCAGTACTTC
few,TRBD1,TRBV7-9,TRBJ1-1,CASSPRDRGNTEAFF,TGTGCCAGCAGCCCCCGGGACAGGGGAAACACTGAAGCTTTCTTT
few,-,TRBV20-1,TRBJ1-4,CSADSPGMDEKLFF,TGCAGTGCAGACAGTCCGGGGATGGATGAAAAACTGTTTTTT
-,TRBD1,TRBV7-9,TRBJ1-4,CASRGDRGTNEKLFF,TGTGCCAGCAGGGGGGACAGGGGCACTAATGAAAAACTGTTTTTT
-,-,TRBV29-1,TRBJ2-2,CSVGREADTGELFF,TGCAGCGTTGGGAGGGAAGCTGACACCGGGGAGCTGTTTTTT
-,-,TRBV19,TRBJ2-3,CASFAGSPDTQYF,TGTGCCAGCTTTGCGGGGTCCCCAGATACGCAGTATTTT
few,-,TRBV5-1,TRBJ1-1,CASSFGTGTTFF,-
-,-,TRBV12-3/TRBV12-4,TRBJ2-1,CASSWQGGGGEQFF,TGTGCCAGCAGTTGGCAGGGCGGAGGCGGTGAGCAGTTCTTC
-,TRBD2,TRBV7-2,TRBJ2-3,CASSLARGDVTDTQYF,TGTGCCAGCAGCTTAGCACGGGGGGATGTCACAGATACGCAGTATTTT
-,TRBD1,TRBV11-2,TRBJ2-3,CASSVVRGPWDTQYF,TGTGCCAGCAGCGTAGTCAGGGGGCCGTGGGATACGCAGTATTTT
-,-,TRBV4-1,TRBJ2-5,CASSQESRVETQYF,TGCGCCAGCAGCCAAGAAAGTAGGGTCGAGACCCAGTACTTC
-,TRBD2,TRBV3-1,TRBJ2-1,CAAGGRSYNEHFF,TGTGCCGCGGGGGGGAGATCCTACAATGAGCATTTCTTC
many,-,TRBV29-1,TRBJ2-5,CSVDRADEETQYF,TGCAGCGTTGACCGGGCAGACGAAGAGACCCAGTACTTC
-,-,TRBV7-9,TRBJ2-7,CASSLGSSSYEQYF,TGTGCCAGCAGCTTAGGTTCCTCGTCCTACGAGCAGTACTTC
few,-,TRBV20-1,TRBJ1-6,CSARDPLAISPLHF,TGCAGTGCTAGAGATCCGCTTGCCATTTCACCCCTCCACTTT
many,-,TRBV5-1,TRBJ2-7,CASSLTSTYEQYF,TGCGCCAGCAGCTTGACTAGTACCTACGAGCAGTACTTC
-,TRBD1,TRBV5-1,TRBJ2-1,CASGAPRQGANNEQFF,TGCGCCAGTGGAGCACCCCGACAGGGGGCCAACAATGAGCAGTTCTTC
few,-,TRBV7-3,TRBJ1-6,CASSPTGVNSPLHF,TGTGCCAGCAGCCCCACGGGGGTAAATTCACCCCTCCACTTT
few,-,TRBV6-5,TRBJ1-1,CASSYGTTEAFF,TGTGCCAGCAGTTACGGGACCACTGAAGCTTTCTTT
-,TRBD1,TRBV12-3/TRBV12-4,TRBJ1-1,CASNSKEGARTEAFF,TGTGCCAGCAACTCCAAGGAGGGGGCGCGGACTGAAGCTTTCTTT
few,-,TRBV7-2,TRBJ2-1,CASSLLGGRYNEQFF,TGTGCCAGCAGCTTATTGGGGGGCCGCTACAATGAGCAGTTCTTC
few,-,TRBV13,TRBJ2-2,CASSRRETGELFF,TGTGCCAGCAGCCGGCGGGAAACCGGGGAGCTGTTTTTT
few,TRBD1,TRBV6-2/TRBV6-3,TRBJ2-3,CASSYPGTGGVVWTDTQYF,TGTGCCAGCAGTTATCCCGGGACAGGGGGCGTAGTATGGACAGATACGCAGTATTTT
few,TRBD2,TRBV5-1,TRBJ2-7,CASSLSSGGSYEQYF,TGCGCCAGCAGCTTGTCCAGCGGGGGTTCCTACGAGCAGTACTTC
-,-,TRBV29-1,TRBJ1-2,CSAAGPLDYTF,TGCAGCGCCGCGGGACCGCTTGACTACACCTTC
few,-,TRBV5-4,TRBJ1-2,CASSLAPADNYGYTF,TGTGCCAGCAGCTTGGCCCCGGCAGATAACTATGGCTACACCTTC
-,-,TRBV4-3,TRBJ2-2,CASSQDHGTGQSGELFF,TGCGCCAGCAGCCAAGATCACGGAACAGGGCAGTCCGGGGAGCTGTTTTTT
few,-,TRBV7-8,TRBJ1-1,CASGQRGNTEAFF,TGTGCCAGCGGACAACGGGGTAACACTGAAGCTTTCTTT
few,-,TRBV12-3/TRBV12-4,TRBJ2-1,CASSPTVDNEQFF,TGTGCCAGCAGCCCGACGGTGGACAATGAGCAGTTCTTC
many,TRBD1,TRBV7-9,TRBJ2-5,CASSSRDRGIRETQYF,TGTGCCAGCAGCAGCCGGGACAGGGGGATTCGAGAGACCCAGTACTTC
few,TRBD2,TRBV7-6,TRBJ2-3,CASSLGPSGNTDTQYF,TGTGCCAGCAGCTTAGGACCTAGCGGAAACACAGATACGCAGTATTTT